This TCR beta chain was found in a study of cytomegalovirus exposure and HLA in healthy donors. Study conclusions and caveats: For TCR beta chains, V- and J-gene trimming was later linked to a missense DCLRE1C variant. When analyzed later, the rates of TCR association showed variation by HLA locus, with DRB1 the most and HLA-C the fewest. It was only CMV serostatus that was available as immune exposure information.

PCR amplification relied on 60 Vbeta primers (plus 13 Jbeta primers). Assay: immunoSEQ multiplex PCR; the TCRdb copy retains only in-frame clones and omits some. Of around 100,000 clones listed, around 75% are singletons. CDR1 is LNHDA and CDR2 is SQIVND in the germline V gene (reference sequence). This CDR3 has 17 amino acids. Regarding this clone: No antigen is known for it. Germline is not matched at one junction end, which may reflect a read error.

The source is a man between 50 and 59 years old in good health and CMV-seronegative. Sequencing input: PBMCs. The chain has TRBV19 and TRBJ1-5; D is possibly TRBD1 (5 bases). The CDR3 nucleotides read TGTGCCAGTAGTATAGATCGGGGCGGCGGGATTAATCGGCCCCAGCATTTT. Translated, it gives CASSIDRGGGINRPQHF.